Below are 23 T cell receptor beta chains sequenced from a single sample in a study of blood T cells in healthy people across ages. Together with a sample-barcoded 5' primer, a J-beta primer mix was included in a second PCR lasting 7 to 11 cycles. TCRdb reprocessed the 5' RACE reads via MiXCR and lists one record per CDR3 protein. The sample contains about 1.8 million distinct CDR3 sequences, around 48% of which appear only once. Sequencing was carried out using blood. The receptors derive from a woman aged 40 to 49 in good health.

The chain uses TRBV7-9 and TRBJ1-6, with TRBD1 matching 10 bases. CDR3 length: 14 residues. V dropped 7 bases and J dropped 9; count of bases not matched to a gene: 6. The germline V gene encodes CDR1 SEHNR and CDR2 FQNEAQ (reference sequence). This chain's CDR3 is CASTEGTGVSPLHF. The CDR3 DNA is TGTGCCAGCACCGAAGGGACAGGGGTTTCACCCCTCCACTTT.

The chain uses TRBV9 and TRBJ2-5, with a possible D match to TRBD1 (6 bases). The tail of the sequence fits TRBJ2-7 better, so the J call may be wrong. CDR1 is SGDLS and CDR2 is YYNGEE in the germline V gene. This CDR3 has 17 amino acids. CDR3 nucleotide sequence: TGTGCCAGCAGCGTAGGGTGGCGACAGGACAATTCCTACGAGCAGTACTTC. Its translation is CASSVGWRQDNSYEQYF.

The chain joins TRBV2 to TRBJ2-5; D call uncertain. The V end lost 6 bases, the J end lost 1 base, and 12 bases lay between the germline ends. CDR1 is SNHLY, CDR2 FYNNEI, per germline. The CDR3 sequence is 14 residues long. CDR3 coding DNA: TGTGCCAGCAGGAGCAGGAACCCCCAAGAGACCCAGTACTTC. Its protein is CASRSRNPQETQYF.

In its sample, this clonotype was seen once. V usage is TRBV5-6 and J usage is TRBJ1-5, with a possible D match to TRBD1 (5 bases). The V end was cut by 3 bases, the J end by 13 bases, with 8 bases between. CDR1 is SGHDT, CDR2 YYEEEE, per germline. This CDR3 is 10 amino acids long. The DNA for the CDR3 is TGTGCCAGCAGCTGGGACTCACAGCATTTT. It encodes CASSWDSQHF.

The chain recombines TRBV20-1 with TRBJ2-7; maybe TRBD1 (5 bases). The CDR3 totals 12 residues. The V end was cut by 4 bases, the J end by 5 bases, with 12 bases between. Germline V gene data show CDR1 as DFQATT and CDR2 as SNEGSKA (reference sequence). CDR3 in DNA: TGCAGTGCTACTCAGGGATCCCACGAGCAGTACTTC. This sequence encodes CSATQGSHEQYF.

This clonotype was counted only a few times. V usage is TRBV29-1 and J usage is TRBJ1-2; D remains unclear. There are 13 residues in the CDR3. V was pared by 5 bases and J by 1 base, with 11 bases between. CDR1 is SQVTM and CDR2 is ANQGSEA in the germline V gene. CDR3 DNA sequence: TGCAGCGTTCGGCAAGGGATTAACTATGGCTACACCTTC. Translated, it gives CSVRQGINYGYTF.

The CDR3 nucleotides read TGTGCCAGCAGTGAAATACGGGGGAGCTCCTACAATGAGCAGTTCTTC. Its translation: CASSEIRGSSYNEQFF. V gene TRBV6-1 combines with J gene TRBJ2-1, with D possibly TRBD2 on 6 matching bases. Germline assignment: CDR1 MNHNS and CDR2 SASEGT. This CDR3 comprises 16 residues. Between the trimmed V and J ends, which lost 2 bases and 0 bases, there was a span of 11 bases.

This clonotype was found once. V is TRBV7-2 and J is TRBJ2-5; D is ambiguous. V lost 6 bases to trimming and J lost 1 base, with 12 bases between them. This CDR3 region has 14 residues. Germline CDR1 and CDR2: SGHTA and FQGNSA. CDR3 region: CASRSRRIQETQYF. CDR3 nucleotides: TGTGCCAGCAGGTCTCGACGTATCCAAGAGACCCAGTACTTC.

The chain combines TRBV28 with TRBJ2-5, with a tentative D call TRBD1 (6 bases). V gave up 5 bases and J gave up 3 bases, with 13 bases separating them. This CDR3 spans 14 amino acids. CDR1 and CDR2 (germline): MDHEN, SYDVKM. The CDR3 coding sequence is TGTGCCAGCAGTATCTCAGGGGATAAAGAGACCCAGTACTTC. It translates to CASSISGDKETQYF.

V is TRBV2 and J is TRBJ2-1, with 9 bases lining up with TRBD2. J lost 7 bases, V lost 6 bases, and 7 bases had no gene match. The CDR3 has 14 residues. Per the germline V gene, CDR1 is SNHLY and CDR2 is FYNNEI. CDR3 DNA: TGTGCCAGCAGGGGGGGACTAGCCTTTAATGAGCAGTTCTTC. Protein: CASRGGLAFNEQFF.

This clonotype was counted between two and nine times. This rearrangement joins TRBV7-9 to TRBJ2-3; perhaps TRBD1 as D (6 bases). The CDR3 is made up of 14 amino acids. Germline assignment: CDR1 SEHNR and CDR2 FQNEAQ (reference sequence). With 2 bases removed from V and 6 bases from J, the gap between germline ends came to 12 bases. DNA of the CDR3: TGTGCCAGCAGCTTACGGGACACCAGGGATACGCAGTATTTT. This encodes CASSLRDTRDTQYF.

There are many counts of this clonotype. The chain recombines TRBV5-1 with TRBJ2-3; D may be TRBD2 (6 bases). This CDR3 has 16 amino acids. Trimming removed 1 base at V and 5 bases at J, with 17 bases between. Germline V lookup: CDR1 SGHRS, CDR2 YFSETQ. CDR3 residues: CASSLLSGGSGDTQYF. As DNA, the CDR3 is TGCGCCAGCAGCTTGTTGAGTGGGGGGTCCGGAGATACGCAGTATTTT.

This clonotype has just a few counts. V usage is TRBV6-5 and J usage is TRBJ1-2, with a tentative D call TRBD1 (5 bases). The germline V and J ends were trimmed by 0 bases and 7 bases, with 9 bases remaining between them. CDR3 length: 13 residues. From germline, CDR1 is MNHEY and CDR2 SVGAGI. The CDR3 bases are TGTGCCAGCAGTTACTCGACTGGGGGTGGCTACACCTTC. Protein sequence: CASSYSTGGGYTF.

Only one count was recorded for this clonotype. V is TRBV5-1 and J is TRBJ1-2; D unclear. The germline V and J ends were trimmed by 0 bases and 7 bases, with 13 bases remaining between them. The CDR3 sequence is 14 residues long. In germline, CDR1 is SGHRS, CDR2 YFSETQ. CDR3 region: CASSLVEVGSGYTF. CDR3 nucleotide sequence: TGCGCCAGCAGCTTGGTTGAGGTGGGGAGTGGCTACACCTTC.

This chain uses TRBV4-3 with TRBJ2-1; 8 bases align to TRBD2. V trimming: 3 bases; J trimming: 7 bases; junction bases outside the gene matches: 2. The CDR3 is 13 amino acids. Germline V gene sequence: CDR1 LGHNA, CDR2 YSLEER. The CDR3 region is CASSHTSGNEQFF. The CDR3 DNA sequence: TGCGCCAGCAGCCATACTAGCGGAAATGAGCAGTTCTTC.

The V gene is TRBV9, the J gene TRBJ2-1; 7 bases align to TRBD2. Trimming at V came to 2 bases and at J to 8 bases, leaving 16 bases not matched to a gene. The CDR3 spans 17 residues. Germline assignment: CDR1 SGDLS and CDR2 YYNGEE. The CDR3 DNA reads as TGTGCCAGCAGCGTGGCCCTGGGAGGACTAGGGGATGATGAGCAGTTCTTC. The encoded protein is CASSVALGGLGDDEQFF.

The rearrangement joins TRBV21-1 to TRBJ1-6; TRBD1, as called in the table, went unchecked against the DNA. TRBV21-1 is described as a pseudogene. CDR3 size: 14 residues. The CDR3 nucleotides read TGTGCCAGCAAGGGCGGGGCGGGGAATTCACCCCTCCACTTT. Protein product: CASKGGAGNSPLHF.

This clonotype came up a few times. The chain joins TRBV6-1 to TRBJ1-4, with D possibly matching TRBD1 (6 bases). This CDR3 has 16 residues. V gave up 1 base and J gave up 8 bases, with 17 bases separating them. The germline CDR1 and CDR2 sequences are MNHNS and SASEGT. The chain's CDR3 is CASSEEGPGAGEKLFF. Here the CDR3 DNA reads TGTGCCAGCAGTGAAGAAGGGCCAGGGGCTGGCGAAAAACTGTTTTTT.

Only a few counts were recorded for this clonotype. The chain is built from TRBV7-2 and TRBJ2-7, with 10 bases that match TRBD2. The tail of the sequence fits TRBJ2-5 better, so the J call may be wrong. The CDR3 has 18 amino acids. Germline V CDR1 and CDR2: SGHTA, FQGNSA. The CDR3 is CASSLQGLSGGPLETQYF. DNA of the CDR3: TGTGCCAGCAGCTTACAGGGTCTTAGCGGGGGGCCATTGGAGACCCAGTACTTC.

This chain uses TRBV2 with TRBJ2-5; D may be TRBD2 (6 bases). V lost 1 base and J lost 5, with 11 bases in between. CDR3 size: 14 residues. Germline CDR1 SNHLY, CDR2 FYNNEI. The CDR3 loop reads CASSEVGGWETQYF. CDR3 bases: TGTGCCAGCAGTGAAGTGGGGGGTTGGGAGACCCAGTACTTC. The complete variable domain, with remaining parts taken from reference TRBV2 and TRBJ2-5, reads EPEVTQTPSHQVTQMGQEVILRCVPISNHLYFYWYRQILGQKVEFLVSFYNNEISEKSEIFDDQFSVERPDGSNFTLKIRSTKLEDSAMYFCASSEVGGWETQYFGPGTRLLVL.

This clonotype was detected only a few times. The chain links TRBV19 to TRBJ2-5; D is perhaps TRBD2 (6 bases). CDR1 and CDR2 from the germline V gene are LNHDA and SQIVND (reference sequence). V dropped 3 bases and J dropped 2 bases, with 13 bases sitting between them. There are 15 residues in the CDR3. DNA for the CDR3: TGTGCCAGTAGTATTTCGGAGGGCTCTCAAGAGACCCAGTACTTC. As protein: CASSISEGSQETQYF.

This clonotype came up a few times. CDR3 in amino acids: CASSQGPGRETQYF. CDR3 in DNA: TGTGCCAGCAGCCAAGGACCGGGGAGGGAGACCCAGTACTTC. This chain uses TRBV3-1 with TRBJ2-5, with D possibly matching TRBD2 (6 bases). Between the trimmed V and J ends, which lost 1 base and 5 bases, there was a span of 11 bases. The CDR3 consists of 14 residues. Germline CDR1 and CDR2: LGHDT and YNNKEL (reference sequence).

This clonotype was found a few times. The chain is built from TRBV7-2 and TRBJ2-3; the D gene is possibly TRBD2 (5 bases). V was cut by 2 bases and J by 1 base, with 10 bases left in between. The CDR3 runs to 15 residues. Germline-derived CDR1 and CDR2 are SGHTA and FQGNSA. CDR3 protein: CASSLTRAGTDTQYF. Here the CDR3 DNA reads TGTGCCAGCAGCTTAACGAGGGCCGGCACAGATACGCAGTATTTT.